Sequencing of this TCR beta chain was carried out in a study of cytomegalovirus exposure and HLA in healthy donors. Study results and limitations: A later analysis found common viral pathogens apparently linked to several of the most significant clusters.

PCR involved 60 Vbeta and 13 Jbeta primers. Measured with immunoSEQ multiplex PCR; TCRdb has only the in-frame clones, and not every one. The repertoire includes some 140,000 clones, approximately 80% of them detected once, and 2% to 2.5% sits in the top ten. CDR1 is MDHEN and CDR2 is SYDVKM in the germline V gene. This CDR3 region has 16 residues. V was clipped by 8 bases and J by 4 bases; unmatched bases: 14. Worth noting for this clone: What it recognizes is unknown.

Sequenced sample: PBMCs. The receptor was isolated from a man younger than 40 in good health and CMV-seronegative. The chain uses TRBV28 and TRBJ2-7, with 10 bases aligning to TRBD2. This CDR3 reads CASGTLLAGPRYEQYF. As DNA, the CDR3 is TGTGCCAGCGGCACCCTACTAGCGGGACCCCGATACGAGCAGTACTTC.